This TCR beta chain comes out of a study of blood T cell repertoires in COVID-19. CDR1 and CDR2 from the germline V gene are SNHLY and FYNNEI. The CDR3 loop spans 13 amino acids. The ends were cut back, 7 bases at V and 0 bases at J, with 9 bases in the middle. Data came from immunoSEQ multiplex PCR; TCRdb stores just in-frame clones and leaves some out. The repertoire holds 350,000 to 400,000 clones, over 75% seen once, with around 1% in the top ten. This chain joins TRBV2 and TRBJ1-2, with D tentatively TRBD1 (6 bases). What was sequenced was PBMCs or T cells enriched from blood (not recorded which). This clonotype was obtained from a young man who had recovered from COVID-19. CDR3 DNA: TGTGCCAGCATTTGGACAGCTAACTATGGCTACACCTTC. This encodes CASIWTANYGYTF.